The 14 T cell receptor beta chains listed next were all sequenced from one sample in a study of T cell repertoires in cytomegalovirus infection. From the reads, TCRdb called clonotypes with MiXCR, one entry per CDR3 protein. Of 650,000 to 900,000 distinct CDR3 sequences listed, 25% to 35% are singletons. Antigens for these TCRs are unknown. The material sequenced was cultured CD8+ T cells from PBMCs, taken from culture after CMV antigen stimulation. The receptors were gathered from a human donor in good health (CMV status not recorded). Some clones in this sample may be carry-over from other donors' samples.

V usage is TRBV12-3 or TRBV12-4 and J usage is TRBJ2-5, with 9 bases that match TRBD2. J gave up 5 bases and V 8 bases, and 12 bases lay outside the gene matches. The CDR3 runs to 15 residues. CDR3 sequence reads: CASHMYSGGRETQYF. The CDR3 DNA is TGTGCCAGCCACATGTATAGCGGGGGCAGGGAGACCCAGTACTTC.

CDR3 DNA sequence: TGTGCCAGCAGTTACCCGTCAGATACGCAGTATTTT. Protein sequence: CASSYPSDTQYF. V is TRBV6-6 and J is TRBJ2-3, with no clear D. The CDR3 spans 12 residues. Between the trimmed V and J ends, which lost 2 bases and 4 bases, there was a span of 4 bases. Germline V lookup: CDR1 MNHNY, CDR2 SVGAGI (reference sequence).

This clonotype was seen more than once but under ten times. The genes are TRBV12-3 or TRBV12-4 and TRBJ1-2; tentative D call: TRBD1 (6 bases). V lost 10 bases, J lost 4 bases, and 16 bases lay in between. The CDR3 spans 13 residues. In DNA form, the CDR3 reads TGTGCCACCTACAGTACAGGGCCCTATGGCTACACCTTC. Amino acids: CATYSTGPYGYTF.

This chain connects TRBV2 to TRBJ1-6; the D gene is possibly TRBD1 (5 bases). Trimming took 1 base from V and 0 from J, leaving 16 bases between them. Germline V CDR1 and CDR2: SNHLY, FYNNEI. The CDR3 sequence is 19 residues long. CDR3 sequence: CASSEGGVGLSSYNSPLHF. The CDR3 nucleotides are TGTGCCAGCAGTGAAGGGGGAGTGGGGCTGAGCTCCTATAATTCACCCCTCCACTTT.

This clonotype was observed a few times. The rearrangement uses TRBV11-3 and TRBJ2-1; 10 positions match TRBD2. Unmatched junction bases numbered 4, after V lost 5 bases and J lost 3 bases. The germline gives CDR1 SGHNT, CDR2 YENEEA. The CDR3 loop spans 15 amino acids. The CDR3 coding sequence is TGTGCCAGCAGCCAGCGGGGGGGGATCTACAATGAGCAGTTCTTC. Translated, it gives CASSQRGGIYNEQFF.

The chain's CDR3 is CASSLGTGDSQPQHF. DNA for the CDR3: TGTGCCAGCAGTCTCGGGACAGGGGATTCGCAGCCCCAGCATTTT. The chain carries TRBV9 and TRBJ1-5; 10 bases are a match to TRBD1. CDR1 is SGDLS and CDR2 is YYNGEE in the germline V gene. This CDR3 comprises 15 residues. V trimming: 5 bases; J trimming: 7 bases; junction bases outside the gene matches: 9.

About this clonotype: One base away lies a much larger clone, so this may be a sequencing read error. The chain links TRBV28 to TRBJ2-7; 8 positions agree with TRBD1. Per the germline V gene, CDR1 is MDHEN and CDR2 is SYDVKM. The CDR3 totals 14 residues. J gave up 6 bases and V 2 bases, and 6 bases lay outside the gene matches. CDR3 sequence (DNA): TGTGCCAGCAGTTTACGTGACAGGGGCTCCGAGCAGTACTTC. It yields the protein CASSLRDRGSEQYF.

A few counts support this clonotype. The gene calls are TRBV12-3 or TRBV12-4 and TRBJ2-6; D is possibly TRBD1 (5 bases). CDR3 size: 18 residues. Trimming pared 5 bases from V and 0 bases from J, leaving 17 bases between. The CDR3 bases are TGTGCCAGCAGTCCCTCCTCTAGGGGTTTCTCTGGGGCCAACGTCCTGACTTTC. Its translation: CASSPSSRGFSGANVLTF.

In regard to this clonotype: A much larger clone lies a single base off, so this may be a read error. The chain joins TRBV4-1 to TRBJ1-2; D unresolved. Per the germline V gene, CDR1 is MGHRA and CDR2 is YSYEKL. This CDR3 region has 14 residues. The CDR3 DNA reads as TGCGCCAGCAACCAAGTGGGCACCGGGGATGGCTACACCTTC. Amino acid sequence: CASNQVGTGDGYTF.

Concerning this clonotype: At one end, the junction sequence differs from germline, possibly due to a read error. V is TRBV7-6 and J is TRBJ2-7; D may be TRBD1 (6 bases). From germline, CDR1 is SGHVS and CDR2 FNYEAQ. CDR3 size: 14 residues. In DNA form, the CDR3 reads TGTGCTAGCAGCGGCCGGGACACCTTCTACGAGCAGTACTTC. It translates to CASSGRDTFYEQYF.

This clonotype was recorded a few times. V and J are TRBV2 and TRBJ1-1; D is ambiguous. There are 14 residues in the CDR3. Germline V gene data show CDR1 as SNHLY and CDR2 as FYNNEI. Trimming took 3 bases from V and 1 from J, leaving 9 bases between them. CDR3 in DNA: TGTGCCAGCAGTGATGGGAGCTGGAACACTGAAGCTTTCTTT. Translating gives CASSDGSWNTEAFF.

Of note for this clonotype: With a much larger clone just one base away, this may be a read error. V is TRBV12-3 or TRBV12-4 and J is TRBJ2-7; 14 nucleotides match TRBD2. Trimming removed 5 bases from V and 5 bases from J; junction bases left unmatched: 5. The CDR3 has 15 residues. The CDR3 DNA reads TGTGCCAGCAGTCCGACTAGCGGGGGGGAACACGAGCAGTACGTC. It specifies CASSPTSGGEHEQYV.

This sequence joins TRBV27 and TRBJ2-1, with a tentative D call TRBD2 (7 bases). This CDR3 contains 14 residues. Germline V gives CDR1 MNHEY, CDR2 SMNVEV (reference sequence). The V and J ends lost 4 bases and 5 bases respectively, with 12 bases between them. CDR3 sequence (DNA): TGTGCCAGCAGTTCTGGGGGGGGCCACAATGAGCAGTTCTTC. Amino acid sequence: CASSSGGGHNEQFF.

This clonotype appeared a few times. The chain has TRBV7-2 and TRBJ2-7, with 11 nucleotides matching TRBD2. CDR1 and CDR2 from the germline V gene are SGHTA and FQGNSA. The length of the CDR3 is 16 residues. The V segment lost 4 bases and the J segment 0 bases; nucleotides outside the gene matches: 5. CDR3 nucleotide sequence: TGTGCCAGCAGCTCCCGGACTAGCGGGTTCTCCTACGAGCAGTACTTC. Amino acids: CASSSRTSGFSYEQYF.